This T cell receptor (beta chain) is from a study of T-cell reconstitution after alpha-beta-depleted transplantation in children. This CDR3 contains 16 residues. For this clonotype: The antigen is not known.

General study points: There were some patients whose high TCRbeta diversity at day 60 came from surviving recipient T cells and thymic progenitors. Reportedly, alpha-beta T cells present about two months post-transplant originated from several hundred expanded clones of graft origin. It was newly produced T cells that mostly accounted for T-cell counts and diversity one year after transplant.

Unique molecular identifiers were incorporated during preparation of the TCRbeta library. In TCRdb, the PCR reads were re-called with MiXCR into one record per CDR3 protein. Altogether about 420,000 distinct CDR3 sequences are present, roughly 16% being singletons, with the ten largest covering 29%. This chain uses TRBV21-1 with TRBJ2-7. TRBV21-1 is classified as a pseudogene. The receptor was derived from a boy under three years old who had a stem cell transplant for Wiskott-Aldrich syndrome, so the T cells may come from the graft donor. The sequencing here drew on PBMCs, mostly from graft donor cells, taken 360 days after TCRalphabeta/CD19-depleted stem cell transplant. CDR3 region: CASSKVTGEPSYEQYF. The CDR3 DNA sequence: TGTGCCAGCAGCAAAGTAACCGGGGAGCCTTCCTACGAGCAGTACTTC.